This T cell receptor (beta chain) comes out of a study of cytomegalovirus exposure and HLA in healthy donors. The data were produced by immunoSEQ multiplex PCR, yet TCRdb's version contains in-frame clones alone and is incomplete. The sample yields 110,000 to 150,000 clones, approximately 92% seen once. Germline V CDR1 and CDR2: SGHTA, FQGNSA. Trimming stripped 2 bases from V and 2 bases from J, with 15 bases between. The CDR3 extends over 17 amino acids. What was sequenced was PBMCs. The chain employs TRBV7-2 and TRBJ1-4, with D possibly matching TRBD1 (6 bases). The TCR originated in a woman between 18 and 30 years old in good health and CMV-seropositive. The CDR3 DNA is TGTGCCAGCAGCTTACTTCAGGGGCTGTCGACTAATGAAAAACTGTTTTTT. As protein: CASSLLQGLSTNEKLFF. The whole variable domain, filled in from reference TRBV7-2 and TRBJ1-4, reads GAGVSQSPSNKVTEKGKDVELRCDPISGHTALYWYRQSLGQGLEFLIYFQGNSAPDKSGLPSDRFSAERTGGSVSTLTIQRTQQEDSAVYLCASSLLQGLSTNEKLFFGSGTQLSVL.